What follows describes a single TCR beta chain. The target antigen is unknown. Germline CDR1 reads SGHTA; CDR2 reads FQGNSA. V lost 0 bases to trimming and J lost 6 bases, with 3 bases between them. The length of the CDR3 is 13 residues. This table comes from immunoSEQ multiplex PCR, and its TCRdb copy is limited to in-frame clones, with some not included. The sample carries around 130,000 clones, more than 75% recorded once. This sample stems from a study of T cell responses to AZD1222 COVID-19 vaccine. Whole-study findings and limits: Repertoire sampling occurred only after the peak T cell response. The study found Spike-specific TCR breadth and depth rose after two AZD1222 doses. Reportedly, close to half of spike-specific TCRs are directed against unmutated variant regions.

The sequencing used peripheral blood, collected 28 days after the second AZD1222 dose. This chain links TRBV7-2 with TRBJ1-6; D unclear. The clonotype comes from an adult who received the AZD1222 COVID-19 vaccine. This CDR3 reads CASSLASNSPLHF. The CDR3 DNA sequence: TGTGCCAGCAGCTTAGCCAGTAATTCACCCCTCCACTTT.